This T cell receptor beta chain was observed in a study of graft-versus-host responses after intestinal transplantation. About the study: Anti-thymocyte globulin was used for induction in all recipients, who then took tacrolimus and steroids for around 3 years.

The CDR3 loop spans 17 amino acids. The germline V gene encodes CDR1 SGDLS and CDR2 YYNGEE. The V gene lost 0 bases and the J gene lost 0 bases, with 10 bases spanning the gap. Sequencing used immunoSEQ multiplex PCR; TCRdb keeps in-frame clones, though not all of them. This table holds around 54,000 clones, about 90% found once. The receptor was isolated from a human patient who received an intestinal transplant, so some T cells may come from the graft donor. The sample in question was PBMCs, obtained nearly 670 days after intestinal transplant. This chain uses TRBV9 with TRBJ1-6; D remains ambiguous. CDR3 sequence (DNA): TGTGCCAGCAGCGTAGCCCCCCCGAGCTCCTATAATTCACCCCTCCACTTT. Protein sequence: CASSVAPPSSYNSPLHF.